These 31 T cell receptor beta chains share one sample of origin, sequenced in a study of cytomegalovirus exposure and HLA in healthy donors. This PCR relied on a set of 60 Vbeta primers and 13 Jbeta primers. The assay was immunoSEQ multiplex PCR, and TCRdb's table has in-frame clones only and misses some. Found here are some 200,000 clones, approximately 80% of them singletons; the top ten hold around 2.8%. The specimen sequenced was PBMCs. All receptors derive from a woman aged 45 to 65 in good health and CMV-seropositive.

This clone has a handful of counts. The chain combines TRBV25-1 with TRBJ1-6; D is possibly TRBD1 (5 bases). The CDR3 totals 14 residues. V lost 1 base and J lost 8, with 9 bases in between. The germline V gene has CDR1 MGHDK and CDR2 SYGVNS. CDR3 sequence (DNA): TGTGCCAGCAGTGAATGGGGGGATGATTCACCCCTCCACTTT. It yields the protein CASSEWGDDSPLHF.

The genes are TRBV6-1 and TRBJ1-2; 7 nucleotides line up with TRBD1. Germline V gives CDR1 MNHNS, CDR2 SASEGT. This CDR3 contains 13 residues. Trimming removed 5 bases from V and 8 bases from J; junction bases left unmatched: 8. The CDR3 reads CASSPTGAGGYTF. CDR3 nucleotides: TGTGCCAGCAGTCCCACAGGGGCGGGGGGCTACACCTTC.

The chain combines TRBV19 with TRBJ2-7; TRBD1 matches at 10 bases. This CDR3 is built from 14 residues. V lost 3 bases and J lost 3; bases outside the gene matches: 2. Germline CDR1 reads LNHDA; CDR2 reads SQIVND (reference sequence). As DNA, the CDR3 is TGTGCCAGTAGTATGGGGACAGGGGTCTACGAGCAGTACTTC. Encoded protein: CASSMGTGVYEQYF.

The chain couples TRBV5-1 to TRBJ2-1; D perhaps matches TRBD2 (5 bases). The V end was cut by 0 bases, the J end by 0 bases, with 10 bases between. The CDR3 runs 16 residues. Germline V gene data show CDR1 as SGHRS and CDR2 as YFSETQ. DNA for the CDR3: TGCGCCAGCAGCTTGGAATCGGGGAGCTCCTACAATGAGCAGTTCTTC. Translating it yields CASSLESGSSYNEQFF.

The chain uses TRBV18 and TRBJ1-5; D is perhaps TRBD1 (6 bases). Looked up from germline, CDR1 is KGHSH and CDR2 is LQKENI. The CDR3 has 16 residues. Trimming took 3 bases from V and 3 from J, leaving 15 bases between them. CDR3 coding DNA: TGTGCCAGCTCACCCTCCGGACAGCCTCTCAATCAGCCCCAGCATTTT. This codes for CASSPSGQPLNQPQHF.

The DNA of the CDR3 is TGTGCCAGTAGTCCGGGACAGGGTCCCTACAATGAGCAGTTCTTC. Translating it yields CASSPGQGPYNEQFF. The rearrangement uses TRBV19 and TRBJ2-1; TRBD1 matches 9 bases. Germline V gene lookup returns CDR1 LNHDA and CDR2 SQIVND (reference sequence). Trimming took 5 bases from V and 2 from J; bases not matched to a gene: 4. The CDR3 runs 15 residues.

The chain uses TRBV21-1 and TRBJ1-2. TRBV21-1 is shown as a pseudogene. CDR3 length: 15 residues. The CDR3 protein is CASTLSEARSYGYTF. CDR3 nucleotides: TGTGCCAGCACCCTATCCGAGGCGCGCAGCTATGGCTACACCTTC.

The chain is built from TRBV7-9 and TRBJ2-1; possible D gene TRBD1, 6 bases. This CDR3 is 15 amino acids long. V gave up 1 base and J gave up 5 bases, with 12 bases separating them. The germline CDR1 and CDR2 sequences are SEHNR and FQNEAQ (reference sequence). CDR3 nucleotides: TGTGCCAGCAGCTTAGGACAGGTCCTCCACAATGAGCAGTTCTTC. Protein sequence: CASSLGQVLHNEQFF.

The chain uses TRBV7-8 and TRBJ2-1; maybe TRBD2 (5 bases). Trimming took 3 bases from V and 3 from J, leaving 6 bases between them. The CDR3 covers 13 residues. Germline V CDR1 and CDR2: SGHVS, FQNEAQ. As DNA, the CDR3 is TGTGCCAGCAGCTTGAGGGTCTACAATGAGCAGTTCTTC. Protein sequence: CASSLRVYNEQFF.

The rearrangement links TRBV29-1 to TRBJ2-2, with TRBD2 as a possible D gene (7 bases). The CDR3 contains 15 residues. Per germline, CDR1 SQVTM and CDR2 ANQGSEA. In DNA, the CDR3 is TGCAACCAATGCCTCGCGGGGGCGGGCACCGGGGAGCTGTTTTTT. Translation gives CNQCLAGAGTGELFF.

The J gene is TRBJ2-1, the V gene TRBV7-9, with 7 bases matching TRBD1. The germline V gene has CDR1 SEHNR and CDR2 FQNEAQ (reference sequence). This CDR3 is built from 15 residues. Trimming removed 6 bases from V and 9 bases from J; junction bases left unmatched: 14. CDR3 nucleotide sequence: TGTGCCAGCAGTCCCGGACAGGCCGCTGGGAGTGAGCAGTTCTTC. It specifies CASSPGQAAGSEQFF. Drawing the rest from reference TRBV7-9 and TRBJ2-1, the complete variable domain is DTGVSQNPRHKITKRGQNVTFRCDPISEHNRLYWYRQTLGQGPEFLTYFQNEAQLEKSRLLSDRFSAERPKGSFSTLEIQRTEQGDSAMYLCASSPGQAAGSEQFFGPGTRLTVL.

In this sample, this clone turned up a few times. The V gene is TRBV4-2, the J gene TRBJ1-6, with D perhaps matching TRBD1 (5 bases). The CDR3 contains 18 residues. Germline V gene data show CDR1 as LGHNA and CDR2 as YNFKEQ. V shed 0 bases and J shed 8 bases, with 20 bases lying between them. The CDR3 protein is CASSQDAYRGERHSPLHF. The CDR3 DNA reads TGTGCCAGCAGCCAAGATGCTTATAGGGGTGAAAGACATTCACCCCTCCACTTT.

Notes on this clone: The sample contains more than one DNA sequence encoding this CDR3. This chain uses TRBV7-2 with TRBJ2-7, with 9 bases fitting TRBD1. With 1 base clipped from V and 4 bases from J, the junction kept 2 bases outside the gene matches. The CDR3 covers 14 residues. Germline V CDR1 and CDR2: SGHTA, FQGNSA. Here the CDR3 reads CASSLVGQGYEQYF. The CDR3 DNA reads TGTGCCAGCAGCTTAGTGGGACAGGGTTACGAGCAGTACTTC.

The chain links TRBV28 to TRBJ2-1; 8 positions agree with TRBD1. With V trimmed by 5 bases and J by 9 bases, 12 bases remained unmatched. This CDR3 is 15 amino acids long. Germline V gene data show CDR1 as MDHEN and CDR2 as SYDVKM. CDR3 sequence (DNA): TGTGCCAGCAGTGGAGGACAGGGTTTCGCCACTGAGCAGTTCTTC. Translating it yields CASSGGQGFATEQFF.

The J gene is TRBJ2-5, the V gene TRBV7-8; 7 nucleotides agree with TRBD2. Germline lookup yields CDR1 SGHVS and CDR2 FQNEAQ. V shed 5 bases, J shed 2 bases, and the junction held 8 bases outside the gene matches. The CDR3 spans 15 residues. The CDR3 sequence is CASSLQTSRQETQYF. CDR3 DNA sequence: TGTGCCAGCAGCCTCCAGACTAGCCGTCAAGAGACCCAGTACTTC.

CDR3 amino acids: CASSPYHRDRGRYGYTF. The CDR3 nucleotides read TGTGCCAGCAGCCCCTATCACCGGGACAGGGGGCGGTATGGCTACACCTTC. This chain connects TRBV7-2 to TRBJ1-2; 12 positions agree with TRBD1. The CDR3 is 17 residues long. Trimming cost V 5 bases and J 5 bases; bases outside gene matches: 12. Germline CDR1 is SGHTA and CDR2 is FQGNSA. The variable domain in full, with the rest retrieved from reference TRBV7-2 and TRBJ1-2, is GAGVSQSPSNKVTEKGKDVELRCDPISGHTALYWYRQSLGQGLEFLIYFQGNSAPDKSGLPSDRFSAERTGGSVSTLTIQRTQQEDSAVYLCASSPYHRDRGRYGYTFGSGTRLTVV.

J is TRBJ2-1 and V is TRBV28; D ambiguous. CDR3 length: 12 amino acids. The germline V gene has CDR1 MDHEN and CDR2 SYDVKM. V dropped 3 bases and J dropped 9 bases, with 9 bases sitting between them. CDR3 protein: CASSLYPGEQFF. The CDR3 DNA reads TGTGCCAGCAGTTTGTACCCGGGTGAGCAGTTCTTC.

The CDR3 sequence is CASSPRQGDYEQYF. The CDR3 nucleotides are TGTGCCAGCAGCCCAAGACAGGGGGATTACGAGCAGTACTTC. This chain links TRBV9 with TRBJ2-7; 9 bases are shared with TRBD1. CDR3 length: 14 amino acids. Germline CDR1 is SGDLS and CDR2 is YYNGEE. V gave up 4 bases and J gave up 4 bases; unmatched junction bases: 6.

V and J are TRBV9 and TRBJ1-6; 7 positions agree with TRBD1. The length of the CDR3 is 16 residues. Per the germline V gene, CDR1 is SGDLS and CDR2 is YYNGEE. The junction had 7 bases not matched to a gene; V was cut back by 0 bases and J by 7 bases. The CDR3 bases are TGTGCCAGCAGCGTAGCGGGACAGCCCCTAAATTCACCCCTCCACTTT. It is translated as CASSVAGQPLNSPLHF.

The V and J genes are TRBV19 and TRBJ1-5, with D possibly being TRBD1 (5 bases). Germline V gene sequence: CDR1 LNHDA, CDR2 SQIVND (reference sequence). Trimming stripped 5 bases from V and 1 base from J, with 12 bases between. The CDR3 length is 15 residues. The CDR3 region is CASSWQGSSNQPQHF. The CDR3, as DNA: TGTGCCAGTAGTTGGCAGGGTTCGAGCAATCAGCCCCAGCATTTT.

The chain joins TRBV20-1 to TRBJ1-6; a weak D match, TRBD1 (6 bases). Trimming left V 0 bases short and J 16 bases short, with 7 bases between. Germline assignment: CDR1 DFQATT and CDR2 SNEGSKA (reference sequence). The CDR3 contains 10 residues. CDR3 protein: CSAREGALHF. Written as DNA, the CDR3 is TGCAGTGCTAGAGAGGGGGCGCTCCACTTT.

The V and J genes are TRBV5-1 and TRBJ2-1; 8 bases agree with TRBD1. With 4 bases clipped from V and 0 bases from J, the junction kept 3 bases outside the gene matches. This CDR3 is built from 15 residues. Germline values: CDR1 SGHRS, CDR2 YFSETQ. This CDR3 reads CASSQGAGSYNEQFF. CDR3 coding DNA: TGCGCCAGCAGCCAGGGGGCGGGCTCCTACAATGAGCAGTTCTTC.

This rearrangement joins TRBV6-5 to TRBJ1-5, with 8 positions matching TRBD1. Germline V gives CDR1 MNHEY, CDR2 SVGAGI. With V trimmed by 8 bases and J by 3 bases, 3 bases remained unmatched. This CDR3 contains 13 residues. The CDR3 loop is CASADRVNQPQHF. The CDR3 coding sequence is TGTGCCAGCGCGGACAGGGTCAATCAGCCCCAGCATTTT.

The chain is built from TRBV7-8 and TRBJ2-1; the match to TRBD1 covers 7 bases. The junction had 15 bases not matched to a gene; V was cut back by 1 base and J by 6 bases. Per the germline V gene, CDR1 is SGHVS and CDR2 is FQNEAQ. The CDR3 is 18 amino acids. DNA for the CDR3: TGTGCCAGCAGCTTAGTGACTACAATCTCACAGGGGCGCAATGAGCAGTTCTTC. This encodes CASSLVTTISQGRNEQFF.

V is TRBV5-1 and J is TRBJ1-2; 8 bases match TRBD1. The CDR3 is 14 amino acids. CDR1 is SGHRS and CDR2 is YFSETQ in the germline V gene. The J segment lost 4 bases and the V segment lost 5 bases, leaving 7 bases of the junction unmatched. Here the CDR3 DNA reads TGCGCCAGCAGGCCGGGTACAGGGGGCTATGGCTACACCTTC. Protein product: CASRPGTGGYGYTF.

The gene calls are TRBV18 and TRBJ1-2; D is perhaps TRBD1 (6 bases). V was trimmed by 8 bases and J by 7 bases, leaving 17 bases between them. The germline gives CDR1 KGHSH, CDR2 LQKENI. This CDR3 region has 13 residues. CDR3 sequence reads: CASADSPGGGYTF. The CDR3 DNA reads TGTGCCAGCGCGGACAGCCCGGGAGGTGGCTACACCTTC. Together with reference TRBV18 and TRBJ1-2, the CDR3 gives the full variable domain: NAGVMQNPRHLVRRRGQEARLRCSPMKGHSHVYWYRQLPEEGLKFMVYLQKENIIDESGMPKERFSAEFPKEGPSILRIQQVVRGDSAAYFCASADSPGGGYTFGSGTRLTVV.

The chain has TRBV4-2 and TRBJ1-1; TRBD1 is a possible D gene (6 bases). CDR3 length equals 15 residues. Trimming took 3 bases from V and 1 from J, leaving 12 bases between them. Germline V gene data show CDR1 as LGHNA and CDR2 as YNFKEQ. The CDR3 DNA reads as TGTGCCAGCAGCCAGTACAGGGAGGGGAACACTGAAGCTTTCTTT. Its protein is CASSQYREGNTEAFF.

The chain recombines TRBV2 with TRBJ1-2, with 9 bases lining up with TRBD1. The CDR3 totals 18 residues. The J segment lost 4 bases and the V segment lost 9 bases, leaving 21 bases of the junction unmatched. Per germline, CDR1 SNHLY and CDR2 FYNNEI. CDR3 sequence (DNA): TGTGCCAGGGCTAATTCCGGGACAGGGAGAAGTTTACGCTATGGCTACACCTTC. It encodes CARANSGTGRSLRYGYTF.

The chain has TRBV2 and TRBJ1-1; no clear D gene. This CDR3 has 14 residues. Germline lookup yields CDR1 SNHLY and CDR2 FYNNEI. The V and J ends lost 4 bases and 0 bases respectively, with 9 bases between them. The CDR3 DNA sequence: TGTGCCAGCAGTGGCCGACAACTGAACACTGAAGCTTTCTTT. The encoded protein is CASSGRQLNTEAFF.

The J gene is TRBJ1-1, the V gene TRBV6-5; 8 bases map to TRBD1. This CDR3 has 15 amino acids. The junction had 10 bases not matched to a gene; V was cut back by 10 bases and J by 0 bases. Germline lookup yields CDR1 MNHEY and CDR2 SVGAGI. This CDR3 is CAIRGQVTLNTEAFF. Written as DNA, the CDR3 is TGTGCCATCAGGGGACAGGTTACGTTGAACACTGAAGCTTTCTTT.

The J gene is TRBJ2-7, the V gene TRBV7-3; D is unresolved. V was shortened by 4 bases and J by 2 bases, with 12 bases between the two germline ends. Germline CDR1 reads SGHTA; CDR2 reads FQGTGA. This CDR3 is built from 14 residues. CDR3 protein: CASSYGFGPYEQYF. Here the CDR3 DNA reads TGTGCCAGCAGCTACGGGTTTGGCCCCTACGAGCAGTACTTC.